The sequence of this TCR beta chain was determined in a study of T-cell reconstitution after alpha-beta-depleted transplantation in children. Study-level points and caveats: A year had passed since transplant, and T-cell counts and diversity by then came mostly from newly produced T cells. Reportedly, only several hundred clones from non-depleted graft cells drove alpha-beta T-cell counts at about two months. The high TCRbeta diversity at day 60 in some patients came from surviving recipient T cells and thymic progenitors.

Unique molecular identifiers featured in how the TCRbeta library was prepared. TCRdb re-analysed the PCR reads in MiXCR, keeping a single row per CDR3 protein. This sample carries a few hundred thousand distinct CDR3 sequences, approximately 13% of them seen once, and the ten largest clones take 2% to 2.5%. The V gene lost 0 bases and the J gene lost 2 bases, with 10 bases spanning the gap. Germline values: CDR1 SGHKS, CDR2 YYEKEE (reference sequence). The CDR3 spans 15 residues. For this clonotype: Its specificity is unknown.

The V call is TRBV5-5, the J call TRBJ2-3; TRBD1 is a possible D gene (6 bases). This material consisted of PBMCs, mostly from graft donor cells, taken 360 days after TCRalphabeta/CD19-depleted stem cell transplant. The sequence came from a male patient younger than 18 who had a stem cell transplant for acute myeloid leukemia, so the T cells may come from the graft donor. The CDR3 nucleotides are TGTGCCAGCAGCTTGGACAGGGTTGCCACAGATACGCAGTATTTT. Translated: CASSLDRVATDTQYF.